Below are 14 T cell receptor beta chains sequenced from a single sample in a study of blood T cell repertoires in COVID-19. Clones were read by immunoSEQ multiplex PCR, and TCRdb kept only the in-frame ones, dropping some. The sample consists of about 250,000 clones, approximately 88% of them appearing once. Sequenced: peripheral blood. The receptors come from a man aged 40-50 years with acute or convalescent COVID-19.

There are a few counts of this clone. V and J are TRBV5-1 and TRBJ2-7; the D gene is possibly TRBD2 (7 bases). The CDR3 consists of 15 residues. Trimming took off 4 bases at V and 7 bases at J, with 21 bases between the two ends. Germline CDR1 SGHRS, CDR2 YFSETQ. The chain's CDR3 is CASSPRGGDLGEQYF. The CDR3 DNA follows: TGCGCCAGCAGCCCGAGAGGGGGGGACCTGGGGGAGCAGTACTTC. The whole variable domain, filled in from reference TRBV5-1 and TRBJ2-7, reads KAGVTQTPRYLIKTRGQQVTLSCSPISGHRSVSWYQQTPGQGLQFLFEYFSETQRNKGNFPGRFSGRQFSNSRSEMNVSTLELGDSALYLCASSPRGGDLGEQYFGPGTRLTVT.

The chain carries TRBV18 and TRBJ1-1; D is ambiguous. CDR3 length equals 15 residues. Trimming left V 3 bases short and J 0 bases short, with 11 bases between. Germline CDR1 and CDR2: KGHSH and LQKENI. The CDR3 protein is CASSPQPGLNTEAFF. Here the CDR3 DNA reads TGTGCCAGCTCACCTCAACCAGGCCTGAACACTGAAGCTTTCTTT.

The chain uses TRBV29-1 and TRBJ2-7; 9 bases map to TRBD2. CDR1 and CDR2 (germline): SQVTM, ANQGSEA. Trimming at V came to 5 bases and at J to 5 bases, leaving 19 bases not matched to a gene. CDR3 length: 17 amino acids. The CDR3 coding sequence is TGCAGCGTTACCTTAAGGGGCGGGAGGGCCTCCTTGGACGAGCAGTACTTC. Protein product: CSVTLRGGRASLDEQYF.

The chain couples TRBV29-1 to TRBJ2-3; 7 bases align to TRBD1. This CDR3 has 13 residues. Losses at the gene ends were 4 bases for V and 5 bases for J; bases not matched to a gene: 6. Germline V gives CDR1 SQVTM, CDR2 ANQGSEA. In DNA, the CDR3 is TGCAGCGTTGCGTACAACAGGGGAGATACGCAGTATTTT. Residues: CSVAYNRGDTQYF.

The chain employs TRBV5-1 and TRBJ2-3; 8 bases align to TRBD1. Germline V lookup: CDR1 SGHRS, CDR2 YFSETQ. CDR3 length: 15 amino acids. The J segment lost 6 bases and the V segment lost 5 bases, leaving 11 bases of the junction unmatched. The CDR3 DNA sequence: TGCGCCAGCAGGCCTTCGACAGGGGCAAGGGATACGCAGTATTTT. This gives the protein CASRPSTGARDTQYF. Supplemented by reference TRBV5-1 and TRBJ2-3, the full variable domain reads KAGVTQTPRYLIKTRGQQVTLSCSPISGHRSVSWYQQTPGQGLQFLFEYFSETQRNKGNFPGRFSGRQFSNSRSEMNVSTLELGDSALYLCASRPSTGARDTQYFGPGTRLTVL.

This clone was counted a single time. The gene calls are TRBV19 and TRBJ1-2; the match to TRBD1 covers 11 bases. The V gene end was trimmed by 7 bases and the J gene end by 3 bases; junction bases not matched to a gene: 13. The CDR3 length is 17 residues. The germline gives CDR1 LNHDA, CDR2 SQIVND (reference sequence). The chain's CDR3 is CASTPGTGGKLDYGYTF. DNA for the CDR3: TGTGCCAGTACGCCGGGGACAGGGGGTAAATTAGACTATGGCTACACCTTC.

The rearrangement uses TRBV19 and TRBJ2-5; 8 nucleotides align to TRBD1. Per germline, CDR1 LNHDA and CDR2 SQIVND (reference sequence). V lost 7 bases and J lost 5; bases outside the gene matches: 6. There are 13 residues in the CDR3. The CDR3 sequence is CASTDRGWETQYF. The CDR3 DNA sequence: TGTGCCAGTACCGACAGGGGTTGGGAGACCCAGTACTTC.

This clone was counted a single time. Here the CDR3 reads CASSQVTTGGEKLFF. In DNA, the CDR3 is TGTGCCAGCAGCCAAGTGACGACAGGGGGTGAAAAACTGTTTTTT. This chain uses TRBV4-2 with TRBJ1-4, with 9 bases that match TRBD1. The CDR3 length is 15 residues. Germline V gene sequence: CDR1 LGHNA, CDR2 YNFKEQ. V shed 1 base and J 7 bases; nucleotides not matched to a gene: 4.

This clone has a handful of counts. The genes are TRBV19 and TRBJ2-1, with 9 nucleotides matching TRBD1. The CDR3 totals 17 residues. Germline lookup yields CDR1 LNHDA and CDR2 SQIVND (reference sequence). J was trimmed by 4 bases and V by 5 bases; bases with no gene match: 12. In DNA form, the CDR3 reads TGTGCCAGTAGTCCGTACGGGACAGGGCCCAATTACAATGAGCAGTTCTTC. Amino acid sequence: CASSPYGTGPNYNEQFF.

This sequence joins TRBV9 and TRBJ2-5, with 8 bases matching TRBD1. CDR3 size: 15 residues. The germline V gene has CDR1 SGDLS and CDR2 YYNGEE. J was trimmed by 4 bases and V by 4 bases; bases with no gene match: 9. The CDR3 DNA follows: TGTGCCAGCAGCTTCAGAGGACAGGGTAGAGAGACCCAGTACTTC. Translating gives CASSFRGQGRETQYF.

This rearrangement joins TRBV3-1 (or the pseudogene TRBV3-2) to TRBJ1-5; D perhaps matches TRBD1 (6 bases). With 0 bases removed from V and 4 bases from J, the gap between germline ends came to 10 bases. The CDR3 is 15 amino acids. CDR1 is LGHDT, CDR2 YNNKEL, per germline (reference sequence). Here the CDR3 DNA reads TGTGCCAGCAGCCAAGAAGGGACACTGAATCAGCCCCAGCATTTT. Translating it yields CASSQEGTLNQPQHF.

The chain is built from TRBV4-1 and TRBJ2-3; D not resolved. Germline CDR1 reads MGHRA; CDR2 reads YSYEKL. V was cut by 2 bases and J by 4 bases, with 4 bases left in between. This CDR3 contains 12 residues. The CDR3, as DNA: TGCGCCAGCAGCCAACGGGCAGATACGCAGTATTTT. Its protein product is CASSQRADTQYF.

The J gene is TRBJ1-2, the V gene TRBV4-3; D call uncertain. CDR1 LGHNA and CDR2 YSLEER come from the germline V gene. V was trimmed by 0 bases and J by 8 bases, leaving 10 bases between them. This CDR3 spans 13 amino acids. In DNA form, the CDR3 reads TGCGCCAGCAGCCAAGATCTGGGAGAGGGCTACACCTTC. It specifies CASSQDLGEGYTF.

V is TRBV27 and J is TRBJ1-2; 9 bases map to TRBD1. V lost 4 bases and J lost 5; bases outside the gene matches: 5. Germline V gives CDR1 MNHEY, CDR2 SMNVEV (reference sequence). The CDR3 loop spans 14 amino acids. This chain's CDR3 is CASSSRTGVYGYTF. Written as DNA, the CDR3 is TGTGCCAGCAGTTCCCGGACAGGGGTTTATGGCTACACCTTC.